This T cell receptor (beta chain) was profiled in a study of T-cell memory formation after mild COVID-19. Study-wide context: The TCR clusters were mostly specific to one donor.

The study, taken as a whole, reports: The study detected some responding clones in pre-infection memory, suggesting cross-reactive memory joined.

As concerns this clonotype: The antigen is unknown.

The germline gives CDR1 SGDLS, CDR2 YYNGEE. J was trimmed by 6 bases and V by 5 bases; bases with no gene match: 7. The CDR3 spans 14 residues. TCRdb re-analysed the 5' RACE reads in MiXCR, keeping a single row per CDR3 protein. The sample includes roughly 550,000 distinct CDR3 sequences, approximately 20% of them seen just once. This clonotype originated in an adult woman who had mild COVID-19 (a few samples of this study predate the infection). Cell type and time point are not known. Input material: PBMCs or a T cell subset sorted from them (not recorded which). This rearrangement joins TRBV9 to TRBJ2-1; 8 bases map to TRBD2. The CDR3 protein is CASRPDSGTNEQFF. The CDR3 nucleotides read TGTGCCAGCAGACCTGATAGCGGGACCAATGAGCAGTTCTTC.